A single count supports the clone carrying this T cell receptor (beta chain). The PCR was carried out with 60 Vbeta primers and 13 Jbeta primers. TCRdb's copy holds only in-frame clones and misses some; the assay was immunoSEQ multiplex PCR. The table has roughly 160,000 clones, 73% seen once; the top ten hold around 5%. The data were obtained in a study of cytomegalovirus exposure and HLA in healthy donors. Trimming stripped 6 bases from V and 5 bases from J, with 16 bases between. This CDR3 spans 14 amino acids. From germline, CDR1 is MNHEY and CDR2 SVGAGI. This receptor was obtained from a young woman in good health and CMV-seropositive. Sequencing used PBMCs. This rearrangement joins TRBV6-5 to TRBJ2-5; possibly TRBD2 for D (5 bases). CDR3 nucleotides: TGTGCCAGCAGACACAATTCGGGGTCGGAGACCCAGTACTTC. This sequence encodes CASRHNSGSETQYF.